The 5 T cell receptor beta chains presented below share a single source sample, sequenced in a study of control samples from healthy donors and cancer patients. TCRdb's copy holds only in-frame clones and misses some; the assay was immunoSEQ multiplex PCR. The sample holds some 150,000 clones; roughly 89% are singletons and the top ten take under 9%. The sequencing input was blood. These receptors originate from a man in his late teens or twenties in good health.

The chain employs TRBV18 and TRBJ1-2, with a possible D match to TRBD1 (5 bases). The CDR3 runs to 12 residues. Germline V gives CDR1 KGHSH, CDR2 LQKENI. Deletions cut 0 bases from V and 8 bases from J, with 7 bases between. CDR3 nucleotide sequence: TGTGCCAGCTCACCACCTGGGGACGGCTACACCTTC. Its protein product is CASSPPGDGYTF.

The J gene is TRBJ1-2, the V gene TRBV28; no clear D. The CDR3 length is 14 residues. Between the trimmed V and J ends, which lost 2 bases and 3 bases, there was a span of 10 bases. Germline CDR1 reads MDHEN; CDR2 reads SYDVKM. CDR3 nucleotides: TGTGCCAGCAGTTTACGACGGGAGTACTATGGCTACACCTTC. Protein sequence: CASSLRREYYGYTF.

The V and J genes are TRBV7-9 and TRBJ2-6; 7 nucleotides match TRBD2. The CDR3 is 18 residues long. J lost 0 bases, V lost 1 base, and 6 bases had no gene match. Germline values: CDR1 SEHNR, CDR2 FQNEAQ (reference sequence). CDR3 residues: CASSLVTGGYSGANVLTF. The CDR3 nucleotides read TGTGCCAGCAGCTTAGTTACGGGGGGATACTCTGGGGCCAACGTCCTGACTTTC.

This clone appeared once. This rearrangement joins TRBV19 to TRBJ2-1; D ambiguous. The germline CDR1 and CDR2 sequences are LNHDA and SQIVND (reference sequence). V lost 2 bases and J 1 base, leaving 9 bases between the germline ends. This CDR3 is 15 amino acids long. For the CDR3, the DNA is TGTGCCAGTAGTATATTGCTGCTTTCCTACAATGAGCAGTTCTTC. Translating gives CASSILLLSYNEQFF.

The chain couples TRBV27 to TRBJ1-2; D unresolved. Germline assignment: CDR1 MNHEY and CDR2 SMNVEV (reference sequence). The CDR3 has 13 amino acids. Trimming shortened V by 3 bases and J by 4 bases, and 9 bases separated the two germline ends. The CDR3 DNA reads TGTGCCAGCAGTTTTAGGTCAGGCTATGGCTACACCTTC. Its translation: CASSFRSGYGYTF.